These 8 T cell receptor beta chains originate from one sample sequenced in a study of cytomegalovirus exposure and HLA in healthy donors. Sequencing used immunoSEQ multiplex PCR; TCRdb keeps in-frame clones, though not all of them. In the table there are some 160,000 clones, more than 70% of which are singletons. Sequencing was performed on PBMCs. Receptor source: a man between 18 and 29 years old in good health and CMV-seronegative.

V gene TRBV5-4 combines with J gene TRBJ1-4; perhaps TRBD1 as D (5 bases). The V end lost 5 bases, the J end lost 6 bases, and 14 bases lay between the germline ends. The CDR3 sequence is 14 residues long. Germline lookup yields CDR1 SGHNT and CDR2 YYREEE (reference sequence). In DNA form, the CDR3 reads TGTGCCAGCAGTTCTCAGGGTTTGGATGAAAAACTGTTTTTT. Translating it yields CASSSQGLDEKLFF.

The chain links TRBV5-1 to TRBJ2-2; D gene ambiguous. Germline V gene data show CDR1 as SGHRS and CDR2 as YFSETQ. There are 13 residues in the CDR3. V was trimmed by 4 bases and J by 5 bases, leaving 9 bases between them. CDR3 loop: CASSPPSTGELFF. The CDR3 DNA is TGCGCCAGCAGCCCGCCGAGTACCGGGGAGCTGTTTTTT. Full variable domain (remainder filled in from reference TRBV5-1 and TRBJ2-2): KAGVTQTPRYLIKTRGQQVTLSCSPISGHRSVSWYQQTPGQGLQFLFEYFSETQRNKGNFPGRFSGRQFSNSRSEMNVSTLELGDSALYLCASSPPSTGELFFGEGSRLTVL.

The chain couples TRBV7-2 to TRBJ2-1, with 7 bases matching TRBD1. V shed 2 bases, J shed 3 bases, and the junction held 7 bases outside the gene matches. CDR1 and CDR2 (germline): SGHTA, FQGNSA. This CDR3 contains 16 residues. CDR3 bases: TGTGCCAGCAGCTTACGGACAGGAACGAACTACAATGAGCAGTTCTTC. Residues: CASSLRTGTNYNEQFF.

This chain connects TRBV30 to TRBJ1-1; possible D gene TRBD1, 5 bases. Germline assignment: CDR1 GTSNPN and CDR2 SVGIG (reference sequence). This CDR3 has 12 amino acids. V lost 2 bases and J lost 6, with 10 bases in between. The chain's CDR3 is CAWSTQVPEAFF. The CDR3 nucleotides are TGTGCCTGGAGTACACAGGTTCCTGAAGCTTTCTTT.

This chain connects TRBV7-9 to TRBJ1-1; no clear D. The V end was cut by 7 bases, the J end by 0 bases, with 6 bases between. Germline V lookup: CDR1 SEHNR, CDR2 FQNEAQ (reference sequence). There are 12 residues in the CDR3. DNA of the CDR3: TGTGCCAGCACCCTAATGAACACTGAAGCTTTCTTT. Its translation is CASTLMNTEAFF.

The chain couples TRBV10-2 to TRBJ2-6, with TRBD1 as a possible D gene (6 bases). This CDR3 is 12 amino acids long. Trimming stripped 6 bases from V and 8 bases from J, with 8 bases between. Germline V gene lookup returns CDR1 WSHSY and CDR2 SAAADI. CDR3: CASRQGPNVLTF. DNA for the CDR3: TGCGCCAGCAGACAGGGTCCCAACGTCCTGACTTTC.

DNA for the CDR3: TGTGCCAGCTCACCCGGGGGTAAATCACCCCTCCACTTT. Its translation: CASSPGGKSPLHF. The genes are TRBV18 and TRBJ1-6, with D perhaps matching TRBD1 (5 bases). Looked up from germline, CDR1 is KGHSH and CDR2 is LQKENI. This CDR3 has 13 residues. Deletions cut 3 bases from V and 10 bases from J, with 10 bases between.

This clone showed up just a few times. The rearrangement uses TRBV5-1 and TRBJ2-5; unclear D gene. Germline assignment: CDR1 SGHRS and CDR2 YFSETQ. V gave up 0 bases and J gave up 5 bases, with 2 bases separating them. This CDR3 contains 11 residues. This CDR3 reads CASSLAETQYF. The CDR3 nucleotides are TGCGCCAGCAGCTTGGCTGAGACCCAGTACTTC.